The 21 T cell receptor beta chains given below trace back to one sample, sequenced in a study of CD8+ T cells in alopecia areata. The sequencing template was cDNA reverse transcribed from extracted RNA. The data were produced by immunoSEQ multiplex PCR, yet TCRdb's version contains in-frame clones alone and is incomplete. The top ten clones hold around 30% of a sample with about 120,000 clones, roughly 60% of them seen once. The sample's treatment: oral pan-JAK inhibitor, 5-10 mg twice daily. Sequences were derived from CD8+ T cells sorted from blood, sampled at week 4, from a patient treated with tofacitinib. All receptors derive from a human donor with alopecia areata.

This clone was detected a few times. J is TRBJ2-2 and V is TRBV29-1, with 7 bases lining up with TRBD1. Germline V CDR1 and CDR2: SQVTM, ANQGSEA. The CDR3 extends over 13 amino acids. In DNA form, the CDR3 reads TGCGGGGGAAGGGGGCCGAACACCGGGGAGCTGTTTTTT. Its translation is CGGRGPNTGELFF.

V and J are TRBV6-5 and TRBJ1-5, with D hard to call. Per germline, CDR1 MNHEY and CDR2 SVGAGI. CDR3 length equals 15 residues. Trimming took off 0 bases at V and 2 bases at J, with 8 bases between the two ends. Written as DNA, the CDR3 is TGTGCCAGCAGTTACTCGATGGGAGGCAATCAGCCCCAGCATTTT. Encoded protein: CASSYSMGGNQPQHF.

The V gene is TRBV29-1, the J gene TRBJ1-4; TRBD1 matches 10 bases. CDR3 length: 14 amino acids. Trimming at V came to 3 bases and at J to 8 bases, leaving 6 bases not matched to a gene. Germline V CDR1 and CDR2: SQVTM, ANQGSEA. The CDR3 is CSVEDRGSDEKLFF. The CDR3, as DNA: TGCAGCGTTGAGGACAGGGGGAGTGACGAAAAACTGTTTTTT.

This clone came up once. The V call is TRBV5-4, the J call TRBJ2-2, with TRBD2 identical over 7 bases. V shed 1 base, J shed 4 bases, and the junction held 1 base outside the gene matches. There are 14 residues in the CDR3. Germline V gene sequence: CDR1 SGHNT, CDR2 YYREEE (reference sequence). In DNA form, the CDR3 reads TGTGCCAGCAGCTTGTGGGGGGGCACCGGGGAGCTGTTTTTT. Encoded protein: CASSLWGGTGELFF.

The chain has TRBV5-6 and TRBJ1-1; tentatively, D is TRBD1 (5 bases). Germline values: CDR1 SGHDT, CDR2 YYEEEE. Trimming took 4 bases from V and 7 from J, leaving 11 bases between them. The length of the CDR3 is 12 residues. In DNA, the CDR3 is TGTGCCAGCAGCGTGCAGGGCCATGAAGCTTTCTTT. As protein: CASSVQGHEAFF.

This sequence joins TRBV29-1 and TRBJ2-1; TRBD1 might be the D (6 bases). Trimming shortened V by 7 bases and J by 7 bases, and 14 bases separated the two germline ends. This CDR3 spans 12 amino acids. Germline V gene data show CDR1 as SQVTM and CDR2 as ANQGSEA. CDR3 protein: CSGLDSTNEQFF. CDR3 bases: TGCAGCGGTTTGGACAGCACGAATGAGCAGTTCTTC.

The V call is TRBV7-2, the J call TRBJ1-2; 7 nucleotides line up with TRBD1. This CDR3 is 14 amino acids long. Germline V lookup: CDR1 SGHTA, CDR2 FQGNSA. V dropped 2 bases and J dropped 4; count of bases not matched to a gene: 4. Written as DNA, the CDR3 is TGTGCCAGCAGCTTAATCAGGACAGGCTATGGCTACACCTTC. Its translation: CASSLIRTGYGYTF.

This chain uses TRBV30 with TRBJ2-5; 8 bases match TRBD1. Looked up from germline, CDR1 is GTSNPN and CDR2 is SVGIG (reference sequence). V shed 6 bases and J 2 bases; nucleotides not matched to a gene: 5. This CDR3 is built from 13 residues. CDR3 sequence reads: CACLDRVQETQYF. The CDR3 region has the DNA TGTGCCTGCTTGGACAGGGTACAAGAGACCCAGTACTTC. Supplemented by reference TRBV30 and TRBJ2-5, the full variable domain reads SQTIHQWPATLVQPVGSPLSLECTVEGTSNPNLYWYRQAAGRGLQLLFYSVGIGQISSEVPQNLSASRPQDRQFILSSKKLLLSDSGFYLCACLDRVQETQYFGPGTRLLVL.

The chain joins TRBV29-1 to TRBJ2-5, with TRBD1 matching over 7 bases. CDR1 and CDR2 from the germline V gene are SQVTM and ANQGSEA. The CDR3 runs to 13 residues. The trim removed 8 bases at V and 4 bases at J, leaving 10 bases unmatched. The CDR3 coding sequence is TGCAGCTCCTGGGGATCAGGGGGAGAGACCCAGTACTTC. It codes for CSSWGSGGETQYF.

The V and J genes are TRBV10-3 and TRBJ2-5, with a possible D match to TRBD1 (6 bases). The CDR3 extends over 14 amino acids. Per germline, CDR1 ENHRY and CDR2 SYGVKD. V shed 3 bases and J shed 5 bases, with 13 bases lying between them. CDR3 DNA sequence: TGTGCCATCAGTGAACGAACAGGGCTCGAGACCCAGTACTTC. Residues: CAISERTGLETQYF.

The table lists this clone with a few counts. The CDR3 nucleotides are TGCAGCGTAGCGGACGGCGAGGTGGATGGCTACACCTTC. This sequence encodes CSVADGEVDGYTF. The chain carries TRBV29-1 and TRBJ1-2; D gene uncertain. Trimming cost V 6 bases and J 6 bases, with 17 bases left between them. Germline CDR1 is SQVTM and CDR2 is ANQGSEA. The CDR3 length is 13 residues.

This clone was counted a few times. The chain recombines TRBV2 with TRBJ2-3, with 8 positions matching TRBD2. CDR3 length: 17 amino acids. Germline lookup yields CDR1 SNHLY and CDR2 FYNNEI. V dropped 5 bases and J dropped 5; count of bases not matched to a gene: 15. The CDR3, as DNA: TGTGCCAGCAGTCGGGGGGAGCGGGGGAGCGGTGGAGATACGCAGTATTTT. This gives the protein CASSRGERGSGGDTQYF.

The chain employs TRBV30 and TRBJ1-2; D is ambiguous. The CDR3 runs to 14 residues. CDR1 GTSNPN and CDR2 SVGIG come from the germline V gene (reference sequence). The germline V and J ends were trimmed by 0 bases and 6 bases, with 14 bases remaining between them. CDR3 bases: TGTGCCTGGAGTGTACCTCCGAGTCTCAATGGCTACACCTTC. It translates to CAWSVPPSLNGYTF.

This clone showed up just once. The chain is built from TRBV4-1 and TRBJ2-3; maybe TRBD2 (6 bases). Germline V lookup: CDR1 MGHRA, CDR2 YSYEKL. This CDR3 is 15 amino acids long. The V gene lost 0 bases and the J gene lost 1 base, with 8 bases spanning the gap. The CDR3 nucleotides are TGCGCCAGCAGCCAAGATTGGGGGGGCACAGATACGCAGTATTTT. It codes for CASSQDWGGTDTQYF.

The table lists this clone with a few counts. CDR3 sequence (DNA): TGTGCCAGCAGCCAAGGGGCGGTGGCTAGCGGGGCCCTACTCCAAGAGACCCAGTACTTC. Its translation is CASSQGAVASGALLQETQYF. The rearrangement joins TRBV14 to TRBJ2-5; 9 nucleotides line up with TRBD2. Trimming removed 1 base from V and 1 base from J; junction bases left unmatched: 16. The CDR3 length is 20 residues. Germline CDR1 SGHDN, CDR2 FVKESK.

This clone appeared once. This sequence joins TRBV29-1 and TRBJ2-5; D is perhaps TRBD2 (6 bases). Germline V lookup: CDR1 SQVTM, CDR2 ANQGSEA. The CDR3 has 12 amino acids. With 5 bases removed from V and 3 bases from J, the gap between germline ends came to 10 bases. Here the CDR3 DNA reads TGCAGCGTTATCGGCGGGGAAGAGACCCAGTACTTC. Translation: CSVIGGEETQYF.

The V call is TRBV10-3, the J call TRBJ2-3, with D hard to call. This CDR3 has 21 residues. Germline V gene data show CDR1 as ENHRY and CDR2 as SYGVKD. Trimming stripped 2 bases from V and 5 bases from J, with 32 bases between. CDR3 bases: TGTGCCATCAGTGAGACCCAATACGGAATACGCGACTCCATTTTAAAAGATACGCAGTATTTT. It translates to CAISETQYGIRDSILKDTQYF.

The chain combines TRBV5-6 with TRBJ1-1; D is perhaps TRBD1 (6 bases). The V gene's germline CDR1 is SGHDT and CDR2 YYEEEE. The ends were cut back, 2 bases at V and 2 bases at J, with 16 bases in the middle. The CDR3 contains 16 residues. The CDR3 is CASSFLTWGQNTEAFF. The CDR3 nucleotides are TGTGCCAGCAGCTTCCTCACTTGGGGACAAAACACTGAAGCTTTCTTT. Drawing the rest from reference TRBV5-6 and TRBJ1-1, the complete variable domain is DAGVTQSPTHLIKTRGQQVTLRCSPKSGHDTVSWYQQALGQGPQFIFQYYEEEERQRGNFPDRFSGHQFPNYSSELNVNALLLGDSALYLCASSFLTWGQNTEAFFGQGTRLTVV.

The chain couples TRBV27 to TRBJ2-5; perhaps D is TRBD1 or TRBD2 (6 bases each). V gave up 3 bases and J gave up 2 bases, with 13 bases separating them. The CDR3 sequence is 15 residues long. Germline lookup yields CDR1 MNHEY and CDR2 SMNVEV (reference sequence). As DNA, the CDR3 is TGTGCCAGCAGTTTTGAGGGGGGACCACAAGAGACCCAGTACTTC. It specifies CASSFEGGPQETQYF.

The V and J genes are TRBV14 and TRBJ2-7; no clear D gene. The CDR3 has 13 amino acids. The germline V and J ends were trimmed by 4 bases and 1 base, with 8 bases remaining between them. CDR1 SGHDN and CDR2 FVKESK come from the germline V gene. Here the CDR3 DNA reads TGTGCCAGCAGCCCCCCGCAGTCCTACGAGCAGTACTTC. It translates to CASSPPQSYEQYF.

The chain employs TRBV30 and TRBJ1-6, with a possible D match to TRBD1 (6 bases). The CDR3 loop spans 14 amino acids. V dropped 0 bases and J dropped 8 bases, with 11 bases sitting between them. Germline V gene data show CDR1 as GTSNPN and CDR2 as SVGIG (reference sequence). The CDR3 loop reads CAWSVQQGHSPLHF. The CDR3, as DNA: TGTGCCTGGAGTGTACAACAGGGACATTCACCCCTCCACTTT.